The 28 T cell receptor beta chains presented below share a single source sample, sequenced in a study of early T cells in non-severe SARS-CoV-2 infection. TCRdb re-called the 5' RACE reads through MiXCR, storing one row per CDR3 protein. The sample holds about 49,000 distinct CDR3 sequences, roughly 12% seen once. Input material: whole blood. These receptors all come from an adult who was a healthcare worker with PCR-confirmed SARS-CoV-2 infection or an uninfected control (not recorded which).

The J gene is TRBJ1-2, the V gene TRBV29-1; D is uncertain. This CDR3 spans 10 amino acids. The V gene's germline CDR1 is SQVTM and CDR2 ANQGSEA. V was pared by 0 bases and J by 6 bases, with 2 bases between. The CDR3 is CSVEEDGYTF. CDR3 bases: TGCAGCGTTGAAGAAGATGGCTACACCTTC.

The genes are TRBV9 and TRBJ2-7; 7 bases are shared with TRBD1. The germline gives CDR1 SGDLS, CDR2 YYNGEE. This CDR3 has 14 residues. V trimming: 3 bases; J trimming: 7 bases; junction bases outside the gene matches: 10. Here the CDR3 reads CASSAGQRMGEQYF. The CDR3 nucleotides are TGTGCCAGCAGCGCGGGACAGAGAATGGGTGAGCAGTACTTC.

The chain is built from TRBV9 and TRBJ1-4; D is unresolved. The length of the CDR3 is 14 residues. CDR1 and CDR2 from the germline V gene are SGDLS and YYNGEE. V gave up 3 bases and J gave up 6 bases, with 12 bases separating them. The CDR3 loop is CASSASDGYEKLFF. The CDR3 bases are TGTGCCAGCAGCGCTTCAGACGGGTATGAAAAACTGTTTTTT.

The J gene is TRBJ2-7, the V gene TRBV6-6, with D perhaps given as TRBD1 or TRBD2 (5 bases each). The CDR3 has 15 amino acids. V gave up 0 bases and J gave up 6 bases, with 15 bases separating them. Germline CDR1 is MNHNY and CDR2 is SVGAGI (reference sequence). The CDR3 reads CASSYSGPLKGEQYF. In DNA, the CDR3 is TGTGCCAGCAGTTACTCGGGACCGCTAAAGGGCGAGCAGTACTTC.

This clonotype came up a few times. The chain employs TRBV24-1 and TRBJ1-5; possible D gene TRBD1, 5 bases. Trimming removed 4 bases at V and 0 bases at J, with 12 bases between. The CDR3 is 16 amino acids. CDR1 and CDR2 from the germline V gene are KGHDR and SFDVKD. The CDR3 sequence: CATSDSGTDSNQPQHF. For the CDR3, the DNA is TGTGCCACCAGTGACTCTGGGACGGATAGCAATCAGCCCCAGCATTTT.

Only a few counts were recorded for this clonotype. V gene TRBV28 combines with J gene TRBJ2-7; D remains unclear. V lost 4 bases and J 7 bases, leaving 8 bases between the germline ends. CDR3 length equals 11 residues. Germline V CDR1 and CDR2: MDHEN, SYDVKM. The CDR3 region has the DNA TGTGCCAGCAGTTCCCTTTTGGAGCAGTACTTC. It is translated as CASSSLLEQYF.

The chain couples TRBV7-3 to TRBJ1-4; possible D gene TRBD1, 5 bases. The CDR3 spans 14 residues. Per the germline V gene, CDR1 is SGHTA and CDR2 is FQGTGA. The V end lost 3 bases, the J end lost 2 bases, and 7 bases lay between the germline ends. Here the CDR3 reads CASSFGGTNEKLFF. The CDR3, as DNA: TGTGCCAGCAGCTTCGGGGGGACTAATGAAAAACTGTTTTTT.

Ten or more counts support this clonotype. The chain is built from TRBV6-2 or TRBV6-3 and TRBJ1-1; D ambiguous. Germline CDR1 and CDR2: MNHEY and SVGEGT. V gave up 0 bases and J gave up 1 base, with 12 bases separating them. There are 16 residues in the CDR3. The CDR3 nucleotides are TGTGCCAGCAGTTACTCGCGACTGAGATCGAACACTGAAGCTTTCTTT. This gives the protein CASSYSRLRSNTEAFF.

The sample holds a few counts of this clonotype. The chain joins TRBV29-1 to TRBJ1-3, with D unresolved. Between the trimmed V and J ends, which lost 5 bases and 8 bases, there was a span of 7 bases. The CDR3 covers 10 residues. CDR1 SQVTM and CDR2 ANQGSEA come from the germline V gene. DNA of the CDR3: TGCAGCGTTAGTGGCGACACCATATATTTT. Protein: CSVSGDTIYF.

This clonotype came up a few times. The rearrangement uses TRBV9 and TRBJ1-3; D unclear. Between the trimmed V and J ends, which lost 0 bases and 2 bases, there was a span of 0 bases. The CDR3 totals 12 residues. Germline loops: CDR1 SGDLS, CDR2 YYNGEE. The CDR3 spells CASSVAGNTIYF. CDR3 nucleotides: TGTGCCAGCAGCGTAGCTGGAAACACCATATATTTT.

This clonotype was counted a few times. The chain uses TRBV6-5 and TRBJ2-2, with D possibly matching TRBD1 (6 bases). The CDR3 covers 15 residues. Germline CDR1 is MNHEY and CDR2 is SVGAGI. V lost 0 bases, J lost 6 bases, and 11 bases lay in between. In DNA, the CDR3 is TGTGCCAGCAGTTACTCGCCAGGGGCGTCCGGGGAGCTGTTTTTT. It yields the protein CASSYSPGASGELFF.

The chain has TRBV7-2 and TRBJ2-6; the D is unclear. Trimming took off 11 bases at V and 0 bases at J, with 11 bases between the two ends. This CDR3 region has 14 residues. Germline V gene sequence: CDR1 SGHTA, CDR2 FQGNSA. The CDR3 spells CAVAVSSGANVLTF. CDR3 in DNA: TGTGCCGTCGCAGTCAGCTCTGGGGCCAACGTCCTGACTTTC.

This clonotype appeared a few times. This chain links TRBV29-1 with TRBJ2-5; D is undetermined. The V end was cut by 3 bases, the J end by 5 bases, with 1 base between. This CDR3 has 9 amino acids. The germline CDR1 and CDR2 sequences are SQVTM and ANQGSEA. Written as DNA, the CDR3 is TGCAGCGTTGAGGAGACCCAGTACTTC. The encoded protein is CSVEETQYF.

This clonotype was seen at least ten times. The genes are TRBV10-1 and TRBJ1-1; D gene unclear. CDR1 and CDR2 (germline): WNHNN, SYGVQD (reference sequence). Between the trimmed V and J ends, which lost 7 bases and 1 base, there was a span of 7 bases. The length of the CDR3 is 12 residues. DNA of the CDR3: TGCGCCAGCAAGGGCCCGAACACTGAAGCTTTCTTT. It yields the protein CASKGPNTEAFF.

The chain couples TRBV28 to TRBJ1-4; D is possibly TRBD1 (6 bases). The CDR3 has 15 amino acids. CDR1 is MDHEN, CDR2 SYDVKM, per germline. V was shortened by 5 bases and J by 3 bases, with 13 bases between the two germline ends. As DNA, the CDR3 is TGTGCCAGCAGTATATCCGGGACATCTAATGAAAAACTGTTTTTT. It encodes CASSISGTSNEKLFF.

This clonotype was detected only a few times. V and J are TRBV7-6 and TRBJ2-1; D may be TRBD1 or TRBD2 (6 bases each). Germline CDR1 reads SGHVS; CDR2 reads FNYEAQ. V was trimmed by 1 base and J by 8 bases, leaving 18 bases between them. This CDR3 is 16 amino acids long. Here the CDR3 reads CASSLVLQGRRDEQFF. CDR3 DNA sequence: TGTGCCAGCAGCTTAGTCCTACAGGGTAGGAGGGATGAGCAGTTCTTC.

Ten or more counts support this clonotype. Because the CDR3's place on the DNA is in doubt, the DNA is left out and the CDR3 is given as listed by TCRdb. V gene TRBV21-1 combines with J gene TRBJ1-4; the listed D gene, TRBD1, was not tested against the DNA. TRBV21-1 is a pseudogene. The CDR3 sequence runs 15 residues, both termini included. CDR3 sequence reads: CASSKDPAGKKNCFF.

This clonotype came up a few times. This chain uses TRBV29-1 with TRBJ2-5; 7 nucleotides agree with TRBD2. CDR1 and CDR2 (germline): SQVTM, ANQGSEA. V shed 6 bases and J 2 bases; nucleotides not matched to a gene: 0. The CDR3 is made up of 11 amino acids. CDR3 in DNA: TGCAGCGTGGGGGGGCAAGAGACCCAGTACTTC. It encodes CSVGGQETQYF.

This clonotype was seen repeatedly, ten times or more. The CDR3 DNA reads as TGTGCCAGCAGCCCACGGGGGAAGGGCAGCCTATATGGCTACACCTTC. Translated, it gives CASSPRGKGSLYGYTF. V is TRBV7-8 and J is TRBJ1-2, with D possibly being TRBD1 (5 bases). V lost 5 bases and J lost 5, with 21 bases in between. This CDR3 is 16 amino acids long. CDR1 SGHVS and CDR2 FQNEAQ come from the germline V gene.

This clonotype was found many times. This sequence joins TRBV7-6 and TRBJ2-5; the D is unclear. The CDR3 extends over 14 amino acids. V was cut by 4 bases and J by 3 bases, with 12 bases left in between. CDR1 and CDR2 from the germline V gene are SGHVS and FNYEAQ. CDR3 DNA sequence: TGTGCCAGCAGCTGGGTGCCCGAGGAAGAGACCCAGTACTTC. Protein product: CASSWVPEEETQYF.

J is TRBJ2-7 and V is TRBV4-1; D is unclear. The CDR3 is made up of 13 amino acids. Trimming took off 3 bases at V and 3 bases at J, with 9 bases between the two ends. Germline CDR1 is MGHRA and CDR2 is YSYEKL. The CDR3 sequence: CASSHTGSYEQYF. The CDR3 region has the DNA TGCGCCAGCAGCCATACCGGCAGCTACGAGCAGTACTTC.

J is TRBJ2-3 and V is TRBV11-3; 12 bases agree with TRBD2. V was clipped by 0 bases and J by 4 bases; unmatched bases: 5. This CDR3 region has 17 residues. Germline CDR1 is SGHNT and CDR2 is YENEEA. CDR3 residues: CASSLDTTSGSADTQYF. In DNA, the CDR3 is TGTGCCAGCAGCTTAGATACGACTAGCGGGAGCGCAGATACGCAGTATTTT.

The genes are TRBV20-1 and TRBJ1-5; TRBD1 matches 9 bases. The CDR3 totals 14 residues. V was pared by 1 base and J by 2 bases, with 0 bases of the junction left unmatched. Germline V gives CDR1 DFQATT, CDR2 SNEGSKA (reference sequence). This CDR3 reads CSARGTGGNQPQHF. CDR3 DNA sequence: TGCAGTGCTAGAGGGACAGGGGGCAATCAGCCCCAGCATTTT.

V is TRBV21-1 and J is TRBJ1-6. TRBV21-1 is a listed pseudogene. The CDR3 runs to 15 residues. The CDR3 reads CASSKGTAYNSPLHF. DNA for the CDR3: TGTGCCAGCAGCAAAGGCACAGCTTATAATTCACCCCTCCACTTT.

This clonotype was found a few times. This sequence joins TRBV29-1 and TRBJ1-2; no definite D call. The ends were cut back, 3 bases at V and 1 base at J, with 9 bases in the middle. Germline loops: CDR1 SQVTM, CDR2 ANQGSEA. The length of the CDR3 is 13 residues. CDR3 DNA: TGCAGCGTTGATGGGGAGGGTAACTATGGCTACACCTTC. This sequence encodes CSVDGEGNYGYTF.

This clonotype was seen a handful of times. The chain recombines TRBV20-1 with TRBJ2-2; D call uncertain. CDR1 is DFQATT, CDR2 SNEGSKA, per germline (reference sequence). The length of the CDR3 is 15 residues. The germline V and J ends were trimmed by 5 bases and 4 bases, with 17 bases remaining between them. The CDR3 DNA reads TGCAGTGCTGCTTCCGGTAGCCTAGGCACCGGGGAGCTGTTTTTT. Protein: CSAASGSLGTGELFF.

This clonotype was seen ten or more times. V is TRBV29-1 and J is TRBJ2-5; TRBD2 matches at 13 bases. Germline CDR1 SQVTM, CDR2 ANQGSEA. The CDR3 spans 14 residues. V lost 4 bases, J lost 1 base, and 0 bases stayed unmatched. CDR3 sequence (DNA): TGCAGCGTTGGACTAGCGGGGGGCCAAGAGACCCAGTACTTC. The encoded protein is CSVGLAGGQETQYF.

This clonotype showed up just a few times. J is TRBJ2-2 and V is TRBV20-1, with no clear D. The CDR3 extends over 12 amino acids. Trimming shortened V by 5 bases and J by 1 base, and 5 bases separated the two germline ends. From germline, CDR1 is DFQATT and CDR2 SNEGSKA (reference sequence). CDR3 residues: CSASRNTGELFF. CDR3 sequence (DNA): TGCAGTGCTTCCAGGAACACCGGGGAGCTGTTTTTT.